Following are 19 T cell receptor beta chains from one sample sequenced in a study of blood T cell repertoires in COVID-19 (TCRdb year 2020). The library was produced with the immunoSEQ multiplex PCR assay. TCRdb limited this immuneACCESS table to in-frame rearrangements with V and J called. A share of clones is missing; checked studies link under half to unresolved V genes, and the rest is unexplained. The sample table contains under 20,000 clones; only one count was recorded for approximately 91% of them. The ten biggest clones cover 15% to 20% of the sample. Sequenced sample: peripheral blood. These receptors were obtained from a human donor in a cohort sampled during active COVID-19.

The chain carries TRBV2 and TRBJ2-2; D might be TRBD2 (5 bases). Germline V CDR1 and CDR2: SNHLY, FYNNEI. The V end lost 6 bases, the J end lost 4 bases, and 18 bases lay between the germline ends. The CDR3 sequence is 16 residues long. As DNA, the CDR3 is TGTGCCAGCAGCGATGAGGTTCTAGCCCGCACCGGGGAGCTGTTTTTT. Amino acid sequence: CASSDEVLARTGELFF. Together with reference TRBV2 and TRBJ2-2, the CDR3 gives the full variable domain: EPEVTQTPSHQVTQMGQEVILRCVPISNHLYFYWYRQILGQKVEFLVSFYNNEISEKSEIFDDQFSVERPDGSNFTLKIRSTKLEDSAMYFCASSDEVLARTGELFFGEGSRLTVL.

The V gene is TRBV6-8, the J gene TRBJ2-7; TRBD2 aligns across 8 bases. The germline gives CDR1 MNHGY, CDR2 SAAAGT. The CDR3 contains 13 residues. V lost 5 bases to trimming and J lost 6 bases; unmatched junction nucleotides: 6. The CDR3 sequence: CASSPRGGFEQYF. CDR3 sequence (DNA): TGTGCCAGCAGTCCACGGGGGGGGTTCGAGCAGTACTTC.

The J gene is TRBJ1-2, the V gene TRBV2; D is unresolved. CDR3 length: 11 amino acids. V dropped 3 bases and J dropped 8 bases, with 7 bases sitting between them. CDR1 is SNHLY and CDR2 is FYNNEI in the germline V gene. The CDR3 DNA sequence: TGTGCCAGCAGTGATGAGCGCGGCTACACCTTC. Its protein product is CASSDERGYTF.

The sample holds a few counts of this clone. The V gene is TRBV7-9, the J gene TRBJ2-1; possible D gene TRBD1, 6 bases. The CDR3 is made up of 13 amino acids. With 5 bases removed from V and 7 bases from J, the gap between germline ends came to 12 bases. CDR1 SEHNR and CDR2 FQNEAQ come from the germline V gene (reference sequence). The CDR3 region is CASSRSGENEQFF. The CDR3 coding sequence is TGTGCCAGCAGCCGTTCAGGGGAAAATGAGCAGTTCTTC.

This sequence joins TRBV6-2 or TRBV6-3 and TRBJ2-7; D call uncertain. The V gene lost 5 bases and the J gene lost 1 base, with 12 bases spanning the gap. Germline CDR1 reads MNHEY; CDR2 reads SVGEGT. This CDR3 is 14 amino acids long. CDR3 DNA sequence: TGTGCCAGCAGTCCGACGGGTAGATCCTACGAGCAGTACTTC. It is translated as CASSPTGRSYEQYF.

The CDR3 loop is CASSRGVAGGRSSYEQYF. Written as DNA, the CDR3 is TGCGCCAGCAGCCGAGGGGTAGCGGGAGGGAGGAGCTCCTACGAGCAGTACTTC. The rearrangement links TRBV5-1 to TRBJ2-7; 11 positions match TRBD2. Germline V gene sequence: CDR1 SGHRS, CDR2 YFSETQ. The CDR3 runs to 18 residues. V shed 4 bases, J shed 0 bases, and the junction held 12 bases outside the gene matches.

This chain joins TRBV2 and TRBJ2-7; TRBD2 matches 8 bases. CDR3 size: 14 residues. Trimming at V came to 4 bases and at J to 7 bases, leaving 9 bases not matched to a gene. Germline V gene data show CDR1 as SNHLY and CDR2 as FYNNEI. The CDR3 protein is CASSVGGRIGEQYF. The CDR3 DNA sequence: TGTGCCAGCAGTGTGGGCGGGAGGATAGGGGAGCAGTACTTC.

The CDR3 nucleotides are TGCGCCAGCAGCCAGCACAGGGAAAATGAGCAGTTCTTC. This codes for CASSQHRENEQFF. The V gene is TRBV4-3, the J gene TRBJ2-1; D possibly corresponds to TRBD1 (6 bases). The V end lost 3 bases, the J end lost 7 bases, and 10 bases lay between the germline ends. The germline V gene has CDR1 LGHNA and CDR2 YSLEER. This CDR3 is 13 amino acids long.

The rearrangement uses TRBV25-1 and TRBJ1-2; 10 bases map to TRBD1. This CDR3 is 15 amino acids long. Germline loops: CDR1 MGHDK, CDR2 SYGVNS. Trimming at V came to 2 bases and at J to 4 bases, leaving 4 bases not matched to a gene. The CDR3 here is CASSEVDRGAYGYTF. In DNA form, the CDR3 reads TGTGCCAGCAGTGAAGTGGACAGGGGGGCCTATGGCTACACCTTC.

The chain couples TRBV28 to TRBJ1-2; 10 bases are shared with TRBD1. This CDR3 comprises 14 residues. V gave up 6 bases and J gave up 5 bases; unmatched junction bases: 6. Germline CDR1 and CDR2: MDHEN and SYDVKM. CDR3: CASRPPGQGYGYTF. CDR3 in DNA: TGTGCCAGCAGGCCGCCGGGACAGGGGTATGGCTACACCTTC.

The rearrangement links TRBV19 to TRBJ2-3; 8 positions match TRBD2. CDR3 length: 15 residues. V shed 4 bases and J 4 bases; nucleotides not matched to a gene: 7. The germline V gene encodes CDR1 LNHDA and CDR2 SQIVND (reference sequence). The CDR3 protein is CASSTGGAGADTQYF. For the CDR3, the DNA is TGTGCCAGTAGTACCGGGGGGGCCGGCGCAGATACGCAGTATTTT.

J is TRBJ2-7 and V is TRBV2; TRBD1 matches 10 bases. The V and J ends lost 3 bases and 0 bases, in that order; junction bases with no gene match: 11. In germline, CDR1 is SNHLY, CDR2 FYNNEI. This CDR3 has 18 amino acids. The CDR3 sequence is CASSERQGATQYSYEQYF. The CDR3 DNA follows: TGTGCCAGCAGTGAGCGACAGGGGGCCACTCAATACTCCTACGAGCAGTACTTC.

The chain joins TRBV18 to TRBJ2-5; D gene ambiguous. V gave up 3 bases and J gave up 5 bases, with 7 bases separating them. The CDR3 contains 12 residues. Germline V gene sequence: CDR1 KGHSH, CDR2 LQKENI. The chain's CDR3 is CASSPGLETQYF. The CDR3 region has the DNA TGTGCCAGCTCACCGGGCCTGGAGACCCAGTACTTC.

The chain is built from TRBV7-2 and TRBJ2-3; D perhaps matches TRBD2 (7 bases). V was clipped by 4 bases and J by 5 bases, with 13 bases between them. From germline, CDR1 is SGHTA and CDR2 FQGNSA. CDR3 size: 14 residues. The CDR3 loop is CASSSKGGGDTQYF. DNA of the CDR3: TGTGCCAGCAGCTCCAAAGGGGGGGGAGATACGCAGTATTTT.

V and J are TRBV19 and TRBJ1-1, with D hard to call. There are 12 residues in the CDR3. Germline CDR1 reads LNHDA; CDR2 reads SQIVND (reference sequence). Deletions cut 3 bases from V and 8 bases from J, with 10 bases between. The CDR3 coding sequence is TGTGCCAGTAGTATTTCTTATCGGGAAGCTTTCTTT. Its translation: CASSISYREAFF. Based on the CDR3 plus reference TRBV19 and TRBJ1-1, the full variable domain is DGGITQSPKYLFRKEGQNVTLSCEQNLNHDAMYWYRQDPGQGLRLIYYSQIVNDFQKGDIAEGYSVSREKKESFPLTVTSAQKNPTAFYLCASSISYREAFFGQGTRLTVV.

The chain joins TRBV30 to TRBJ1-2; D perhaps matches TRBD1 (6 bases). The ends were cut back, 3 bases at V and 0 bases at J, with 17 bases in the middle. Germline V lookup: CDR1 GTSNPN, CDR2 SVGIG (reference sequence). The CDR3 runs to 16 residues. The CDR3 DNA reads as TGTGCCTGGAGAGGGGGGGACCGAGGAACTAACTATGGCTACACCTTC. Protein sequence: CAWRGGDRGTNYGYTF.

This chain joins TRBV7-2 and TRBJ2-7; no clear D. The V gene lost 5 bases and the J gene lost 3 bases, with 11 bases spanning the gap. The CDR3 runs to 13 residues. Germline V CDR1 and CDR2: SGHTA, FQGNSA. In nucleotides, the CDR3 is TGTGCCAGCAGCCCCCATAGTTTCTACGAGCAGTACTTC. This gives the protein CASSPHSFYEQYF.

This chain uses TRBV12-3 or TRBV12-4 with TRBJ2-2; weak D call: TRBD1 (6 bases). This CDR3 has 13 residues. V was trimmed by 6 bases and J by 7 bases, leaving 12 bases between them. In DNA form, the CDR3 reads TGTGCCAGCAGCCAGAAACAGGGCGGGGAGCTGTTTTTT. Amino acids: CASSQKQGGELFF.

The rearrangement links TRBV7-2 to TRBJ1-2; TRBD1 is a possible D gene (6 bases). Trimming took off 5 bases at V and 2 bases at J, with 21 bases between the two ends. The length of the CDR3 is 17 residues. Per germline, CDR1 SGHTA and CDR2 FQGNSA. The CDR3: CASSLRQARTLNYGYTF. The CDR3, as DNA: TGTGCCAGCAGCCTCAGACAGGCCCGAACCTTAAACTATGGCTACACCTTC.